Listed here is a single T cell receptor beta chain. Study processing details: Estimates of nucleated cell counts were drawn from the amplification of reference gene primers. Profiling relied on immunoSEQ multiplex PCR, and the TCRdb table lists in-frame clones only, not all of them. The D gene and trimming were derived from the DNA, and the V and J assignments and clone size from that table. The data contain roughly 400,000 clones, roughly nine tenths of them seen just once; the ten biggest clones take up around 1.1%. These data are taken from a study of blood T cell repertoires in COVID-19. Those enrolled, adults aged roughly 18 to 100 years, came from about 24 US areas. Cohorts were based on clinical histories the participants reported. In germline, CDR1 is SGHDN, CDR2 FVKESK. The CDR3 runs to 18 residues. Trimming cost V 4 bases and J 6 bases; bases outside gene matches: 13.

The sample comprised PBMCs or T cells enriched from blood (not recorded which). The TCR comes from a man aged 25-40 years who had recovered from COVID-19. The chain has TRBV14 and TRBJ2-3, with 13 bases fitting TRBD2. CDR3 region: CASSPVTGLAGQRDTQYF. The CDR3 region has the DNA TGTGCCAGCAGCCCCGTAACGGGACTAGCGGGGCAGCGGGATACGCAGTATTTT.